One T cell receptor (beta chain) is described in this entry. Antigen: not known. These data originate in a study of Tregs in tolerant kidney transplant recipients. Study-wide results and caveats: Expanding Tregs on activated donor B cells appeared to best identify donor-specific TCRbeta clones.

The repertoire was sequenced with immunoSEQ multiplex PCR; TCRdb's copy has only in-frame clones and lacks some. This sample has approximately 260,000 clones, with roughly 80% found just once. This CDR3 spans 17 amino acids. Trimming at V came to 3 bases and at J to 6 bases, leaving 13 bases not matched to a gene. CDR1 and CDR2 (germline): SEHNR, FQNEAQ (reference sequence). Unstimulated Tregs (CD4+CD25+CD127-) and CD4+CD25- non-Tregs were sorted from PBMCs. The sample comprised CD4+ T cells from blood. The clonotype was recovered from a human donor in good health. The gene calls are TRBV7-9 and TRBJ2-1, with 8 bases aligning to TRBD2. The CDR3 is CASSFFQGGGPINEQFF. CDR3 nucleotides: TGTGCCAGCAGCTTTTTTCAGGGCGGGGGGCCGATCAATGAGCAGTTCTTC. The entire variable domain, with the rest obtained from reference TRBV7-9 and TRBJ2-1, is as follows: DTGVSQNPRHKITKRGQNVTFRCDPISEHNRLYWYRQTLGQGPEFLTYFQNEAQLEKSRLLSDRFSAERPKGSFSTLEIQRTEQGDSAMYLCASSFFQGGGPINEQFFGPGTRLTVL.